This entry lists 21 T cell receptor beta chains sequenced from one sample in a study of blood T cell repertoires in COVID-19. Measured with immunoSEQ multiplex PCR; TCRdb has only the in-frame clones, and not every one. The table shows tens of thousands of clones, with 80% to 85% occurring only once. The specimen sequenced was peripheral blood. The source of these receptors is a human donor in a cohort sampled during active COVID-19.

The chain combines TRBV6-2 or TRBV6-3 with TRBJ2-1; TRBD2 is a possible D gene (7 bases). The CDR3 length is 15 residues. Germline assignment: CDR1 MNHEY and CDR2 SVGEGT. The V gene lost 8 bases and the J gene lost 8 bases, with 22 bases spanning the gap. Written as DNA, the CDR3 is TGTGCCAGCCGCCCGAGACGGGGGGCCTGGGATGAGCAGTTCTTC. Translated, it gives CASRPRRGAWDEQFF.

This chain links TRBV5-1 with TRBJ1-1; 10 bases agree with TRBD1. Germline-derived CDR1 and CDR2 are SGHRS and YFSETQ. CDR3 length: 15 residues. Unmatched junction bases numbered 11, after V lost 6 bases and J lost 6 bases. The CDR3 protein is CASNPGTGVVAEAFF. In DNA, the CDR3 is TGCGCCAGCAACCCCGGGACAGGGGTCGTGGCTGAAGCTTTCTTT.

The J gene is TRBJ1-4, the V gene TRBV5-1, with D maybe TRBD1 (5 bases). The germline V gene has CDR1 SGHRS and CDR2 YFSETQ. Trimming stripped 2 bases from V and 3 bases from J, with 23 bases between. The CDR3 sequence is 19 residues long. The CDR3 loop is CASSLGRVHLTSSNEKLFF. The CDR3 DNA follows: TGCGCCAGCAGCTTAGGCAGGGTCCACCTCACCTCTTCTAATGAAAAACTGTTTTTT.

Here the CDR3 DNA reads TGTGCCAGCAGCCCTGGGACTCGCAAAGTGGAGACCCAGTACTTC. Its translation is CASSPGTRKVETQYF. This sequence joins TRBV11-2 and TRBJ2-5, with D perhaps TRBD2 (6 bases). Germline V gene data show CDR1 as SGHAT and CDR2 as FQNNGV. V lost 5 bases and J 5 bases, leaving 18 bases between the germline ends. The CDR3 contains 15 residues.

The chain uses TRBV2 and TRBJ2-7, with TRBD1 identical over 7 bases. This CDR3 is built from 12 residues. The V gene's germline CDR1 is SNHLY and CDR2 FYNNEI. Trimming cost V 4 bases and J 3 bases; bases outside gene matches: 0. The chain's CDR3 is CASSGDSYEQYF. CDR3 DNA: TGTGCCAGCAGTGGGGACAGCTACGAGCAGTACTTC.

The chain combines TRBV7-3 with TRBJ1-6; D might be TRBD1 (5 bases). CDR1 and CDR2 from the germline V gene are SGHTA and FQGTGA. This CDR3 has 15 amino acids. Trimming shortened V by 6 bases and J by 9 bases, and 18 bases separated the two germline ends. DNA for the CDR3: TGTGCCAGCAGTCGCGGGGGGGACCAAGGTTCACCCCTCCACTTT. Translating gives CASSRGGDQGSPLHF.

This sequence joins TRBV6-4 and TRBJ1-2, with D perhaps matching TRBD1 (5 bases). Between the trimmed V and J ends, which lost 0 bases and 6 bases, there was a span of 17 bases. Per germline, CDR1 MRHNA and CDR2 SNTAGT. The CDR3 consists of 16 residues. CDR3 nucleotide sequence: TGTGCCAGCAGTGACTCGGCGGGGGTGACAGTAAATGGCTACACCTTC. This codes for CASSDSAGVTVNGYTF.

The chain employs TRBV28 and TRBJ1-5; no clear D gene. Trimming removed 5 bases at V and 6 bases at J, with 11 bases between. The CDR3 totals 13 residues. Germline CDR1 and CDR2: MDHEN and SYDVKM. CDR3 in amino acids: CASSGDGVQPQHF. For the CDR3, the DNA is TGTGCCAGCAGTGGCGACGGGGTTCAGCCCCAGCATTTT.

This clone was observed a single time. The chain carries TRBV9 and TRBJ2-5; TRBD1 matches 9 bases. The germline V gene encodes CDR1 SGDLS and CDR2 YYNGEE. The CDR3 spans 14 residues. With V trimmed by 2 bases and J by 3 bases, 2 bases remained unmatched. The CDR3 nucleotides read TGTGCCAGCAGCGTCCGGGACAGGGAAGAGACCCAGTACTTC. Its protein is CASSVRDREETQYF.

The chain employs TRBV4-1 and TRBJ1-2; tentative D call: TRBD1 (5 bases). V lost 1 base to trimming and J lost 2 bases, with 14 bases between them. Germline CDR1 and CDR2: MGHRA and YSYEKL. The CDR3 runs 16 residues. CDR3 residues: CASSQVPGAGNYGYTF. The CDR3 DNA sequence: TGCGCCAGCAGCCAAGTCCCCGGGGCGGGAAACTATGGCTACACCTTC.

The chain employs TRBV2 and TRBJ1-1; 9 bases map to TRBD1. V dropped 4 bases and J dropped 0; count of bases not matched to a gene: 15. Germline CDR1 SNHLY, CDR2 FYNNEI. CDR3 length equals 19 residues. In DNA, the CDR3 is TGTGCCAGCAGTGTTCCGGGACAGGGACGCGCCTCTATGAACACTGAAGCTTTCTTT. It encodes CASSVPGQGRASMNTEAFF.

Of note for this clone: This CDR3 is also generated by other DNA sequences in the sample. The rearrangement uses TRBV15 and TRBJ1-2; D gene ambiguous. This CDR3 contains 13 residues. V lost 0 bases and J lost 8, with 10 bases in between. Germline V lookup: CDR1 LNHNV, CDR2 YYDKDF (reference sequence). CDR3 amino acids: CATSRDLSRGYTF. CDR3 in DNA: TGTGCCACCAGCAGAGACCTGTCGAGAGGCTACACCTTC.

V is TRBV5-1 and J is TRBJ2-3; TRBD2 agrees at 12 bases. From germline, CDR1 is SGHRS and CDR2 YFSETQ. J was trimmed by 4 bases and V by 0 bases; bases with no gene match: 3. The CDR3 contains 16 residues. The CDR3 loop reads CASSLASGGAADTQYF. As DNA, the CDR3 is TGCGCCAGCAGCTTGGCTAGCGGGGGGGCGGCAGATACGCAGTATTTT.

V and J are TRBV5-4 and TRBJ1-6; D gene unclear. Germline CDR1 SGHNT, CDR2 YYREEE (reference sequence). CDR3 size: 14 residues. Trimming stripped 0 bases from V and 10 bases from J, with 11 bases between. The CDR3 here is CASSLASAHSPLHF. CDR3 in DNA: TGTGCCAGCAGCTTGGCCAGCGCCCACTCACCCCTCCACTTT.

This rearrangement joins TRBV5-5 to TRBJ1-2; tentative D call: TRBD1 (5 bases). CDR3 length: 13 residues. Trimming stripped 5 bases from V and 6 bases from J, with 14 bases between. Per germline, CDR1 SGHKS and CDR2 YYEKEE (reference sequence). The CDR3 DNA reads TGTGCCAGCAGTTCCGGGGGAGAAAATGGCTACACCTTC. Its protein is CASSSGGENGYTF.

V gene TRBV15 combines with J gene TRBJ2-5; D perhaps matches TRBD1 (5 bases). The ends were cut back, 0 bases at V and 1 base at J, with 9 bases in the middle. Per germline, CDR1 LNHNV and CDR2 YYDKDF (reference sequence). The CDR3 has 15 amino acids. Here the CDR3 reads CATSRDPGIQETQYF. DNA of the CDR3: TGTGCCACCAGCAGAGATCCAGGGATCCAAGAGACCCAGTACTTC.

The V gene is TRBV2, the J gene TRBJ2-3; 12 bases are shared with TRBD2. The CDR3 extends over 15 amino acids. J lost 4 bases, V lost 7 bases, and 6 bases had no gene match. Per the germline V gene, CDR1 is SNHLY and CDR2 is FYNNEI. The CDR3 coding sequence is TGTGCCAGCACCCGGACTAGCGGGGTCGCAGATACGCAGTATTTT. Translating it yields CASTRTSGVADTQYF.

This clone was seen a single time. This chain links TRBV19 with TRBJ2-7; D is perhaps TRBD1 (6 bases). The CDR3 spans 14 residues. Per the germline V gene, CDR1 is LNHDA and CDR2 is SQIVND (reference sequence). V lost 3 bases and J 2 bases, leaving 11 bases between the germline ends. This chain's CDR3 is CASSIAAGAYEQYF. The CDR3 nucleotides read TGTGCCAGTAGTATCGCAGCAGGGGCCTACGAGCAGTACTTC.

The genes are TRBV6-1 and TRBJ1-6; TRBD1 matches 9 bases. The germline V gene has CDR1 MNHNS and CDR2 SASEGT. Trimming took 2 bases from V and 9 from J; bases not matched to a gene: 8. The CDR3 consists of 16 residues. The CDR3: CASSELGQGFGSPLHF. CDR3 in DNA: TGTGCCAGCAGTGAACTGGGACAGGGATTTGGTTCACCCCTCCACTTT.

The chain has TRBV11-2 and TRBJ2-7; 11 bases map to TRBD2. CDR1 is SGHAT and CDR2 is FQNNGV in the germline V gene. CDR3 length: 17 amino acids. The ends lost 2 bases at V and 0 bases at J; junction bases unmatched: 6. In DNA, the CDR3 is TGTGCCAGCAGCTTAAACCTACTAGCGGGGGCCTCCTACGAGCAGTACTTC. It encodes CASSLNLLAGASYEQYF.

CDR3 DNA sequence: TGCGCCAGCAGCCCGCGGTCCGGGACAGTCGGCGAGCAGTACTTC. Its translation is CASSPRSGTVGEQYF. This sequence joins TRBV5-1 and TRBJ2-7; 7 bases agree with TRBD1. This CDR3 has 15 residues. V lost 4 bases and J lost 6; bases outside the gene matches: 13. CDR1 is SGHRS, CDR2 YFSETQ, per germline.